This T cell receptor beta chain was documented in a study of blood T cell repertoires in COVID-19. Using immunoSEQ multiplex PCR, the repertoire was profiled, and TCRdb retains in-frame clones only, with some absent. The sample carries about 380,000 clones, around 89% recorded once. Trimming removed 1 base from V and 9 bases from J; junction bases left unmatched: 11. The CDR3 length is 17 residues. Germline values: CDR1 LGHDT, CDR2 YNNKEL (reference sequence). The chain couples TRBV3-1 (or the pseudogene TRBV3-2) to TRBJ2-1; 11 nucleotides match TRBD2. Sequenced sample: peripheral blood. The TCR originated in a man aged 35 to 55 with acute or convalescent COVID-19. CDR3 sequence reads: CASSQVLRLLAGAEQFF. CDR3 in DNA: TGTGCCAGCAGCCAAGTACTACGGTTACTAGCGGGGGCTGAGCAGTTCTTC.